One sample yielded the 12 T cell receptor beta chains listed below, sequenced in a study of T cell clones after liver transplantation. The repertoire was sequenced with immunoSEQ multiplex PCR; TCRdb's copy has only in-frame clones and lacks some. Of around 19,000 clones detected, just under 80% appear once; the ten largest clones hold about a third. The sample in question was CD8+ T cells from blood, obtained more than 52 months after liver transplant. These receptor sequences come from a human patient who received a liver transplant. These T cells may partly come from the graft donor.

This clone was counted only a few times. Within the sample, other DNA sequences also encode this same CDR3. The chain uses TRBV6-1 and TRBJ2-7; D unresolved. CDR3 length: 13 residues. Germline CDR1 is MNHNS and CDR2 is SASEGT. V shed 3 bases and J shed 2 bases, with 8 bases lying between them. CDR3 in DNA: TGTGCCAGCAGTGACAGTTTGCCCTACGAGCAGTACTTC. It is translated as CASSDSLPYEQYF.

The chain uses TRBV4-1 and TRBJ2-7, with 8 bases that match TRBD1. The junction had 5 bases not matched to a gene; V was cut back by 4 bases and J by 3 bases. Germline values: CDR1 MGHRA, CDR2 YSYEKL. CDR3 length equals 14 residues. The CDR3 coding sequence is TGCGCCAGCAGCCCAGTAACAGGGGGCTACGAGCAGTACTTC. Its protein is CASSPVTGGYEQYF.

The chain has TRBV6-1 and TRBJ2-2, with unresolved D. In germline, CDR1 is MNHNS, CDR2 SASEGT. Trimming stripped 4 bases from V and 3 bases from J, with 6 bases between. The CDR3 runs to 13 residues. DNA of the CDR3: TGTGCCAGCAGTGTTTGGCACACCGGGGAGCTGTTTTTT. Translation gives CASSVWHTGELFF.

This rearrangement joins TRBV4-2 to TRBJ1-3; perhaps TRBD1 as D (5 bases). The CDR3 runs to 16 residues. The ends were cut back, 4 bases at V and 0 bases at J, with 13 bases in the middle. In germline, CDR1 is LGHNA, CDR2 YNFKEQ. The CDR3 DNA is TGTGCCAGCAGCCCCGCCCGGGGCTTCTCTGGAAACACCATATATTTT. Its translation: CASSPARGFSGNTIYF.

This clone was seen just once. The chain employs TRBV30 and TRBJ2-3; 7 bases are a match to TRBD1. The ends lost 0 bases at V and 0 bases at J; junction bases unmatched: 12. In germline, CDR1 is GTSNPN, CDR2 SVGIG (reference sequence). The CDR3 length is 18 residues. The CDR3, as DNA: TGTGCCTGGAGTGTCAGGGGACAGATACGATCTAGCACAGATACGCAGTATTTT. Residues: CAWSVRGQIRSSTDTQYF. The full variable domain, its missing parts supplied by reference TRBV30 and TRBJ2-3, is SQTIHQWPATLVQPVGSPLSLECTVEGTSNPNLYWYRQAAGRGLQLLFYSVGIGQISSEVPQNLSASRPQDRQFILSSKKLLLSDSGFYLCAWSVRGQIRSSTDTQYFGPGTRLTVL.

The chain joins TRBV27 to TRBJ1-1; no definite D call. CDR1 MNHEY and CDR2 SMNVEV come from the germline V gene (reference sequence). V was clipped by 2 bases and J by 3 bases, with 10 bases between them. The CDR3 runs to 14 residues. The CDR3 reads CASSLTGLYTEAFF. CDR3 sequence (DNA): TGTGCCAGCAGTTTAACCGGGTTGTACACTGAAGCTTTCTTT.

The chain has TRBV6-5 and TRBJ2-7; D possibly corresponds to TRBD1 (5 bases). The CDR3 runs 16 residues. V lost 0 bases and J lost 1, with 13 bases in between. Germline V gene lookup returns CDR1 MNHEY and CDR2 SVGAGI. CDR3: CASSYSKGVLSYEQYF. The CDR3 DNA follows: TGTGCCAGCAGTTACTCGAAAGGGGTTCTTTCCTACGAGCAGTACTTC.

CDR3 loop: CASSKELQGARYGYTF. The CDR3 nucleotides read TGTGCCAGCAGCAAAGAGCTACAGGGGGCCCGATATGGCTACACCTTC. This chain joins TRBV21-1 and TRBJ1-2; the tabulated D call, TRBD1, remains unverified against the DNA. TRBV21-1 is labeled a pseudogene. CDR3 length: 16 residues.

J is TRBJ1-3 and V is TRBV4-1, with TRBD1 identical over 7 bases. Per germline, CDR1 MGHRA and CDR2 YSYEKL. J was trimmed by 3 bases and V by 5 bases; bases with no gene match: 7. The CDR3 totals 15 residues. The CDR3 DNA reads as TGCGCCAGCAGCAAACAGGGGATACTTGGAAACACCATATATTTT. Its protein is CASSKQGILGNTIYF.

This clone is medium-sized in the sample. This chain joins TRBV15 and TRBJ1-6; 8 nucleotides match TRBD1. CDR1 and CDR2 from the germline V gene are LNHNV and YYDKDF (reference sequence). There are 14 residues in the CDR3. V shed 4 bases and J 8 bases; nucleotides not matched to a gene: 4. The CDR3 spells CATSTETGDSPLHF. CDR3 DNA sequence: TGTGCCACCAGCACAGAGACAGGGGATTCACCCCTCCACTTT. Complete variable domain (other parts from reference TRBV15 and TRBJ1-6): DAMVIQNPRYQVTQFGKPVTLSCSQTLNHNVMYWYQQKSSQAPKLLFHYYDKDFNNEADTPDNFQSRRPNTSFCFLDIRSPGLGDTAMYLCATSTETGDSPLHFGNGTRLTVT.

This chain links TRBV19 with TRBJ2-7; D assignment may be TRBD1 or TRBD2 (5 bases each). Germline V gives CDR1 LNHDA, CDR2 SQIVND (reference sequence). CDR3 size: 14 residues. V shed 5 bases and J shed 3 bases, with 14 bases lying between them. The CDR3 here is CASSVPGRIYEQYF. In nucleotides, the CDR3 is TGTGCCAGTAGTGTTCCGGGACGTATCTACGAGCAGTACTTC.

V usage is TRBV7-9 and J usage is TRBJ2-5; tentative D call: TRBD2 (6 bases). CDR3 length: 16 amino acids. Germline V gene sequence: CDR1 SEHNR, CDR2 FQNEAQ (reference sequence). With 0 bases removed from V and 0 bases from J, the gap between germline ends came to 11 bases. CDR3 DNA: TGTGCCAGCAGCTTAGCGCTTCGGGAGAACCAAGAGACCCAGTACTTC. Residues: CASSLALRENQETQYF.